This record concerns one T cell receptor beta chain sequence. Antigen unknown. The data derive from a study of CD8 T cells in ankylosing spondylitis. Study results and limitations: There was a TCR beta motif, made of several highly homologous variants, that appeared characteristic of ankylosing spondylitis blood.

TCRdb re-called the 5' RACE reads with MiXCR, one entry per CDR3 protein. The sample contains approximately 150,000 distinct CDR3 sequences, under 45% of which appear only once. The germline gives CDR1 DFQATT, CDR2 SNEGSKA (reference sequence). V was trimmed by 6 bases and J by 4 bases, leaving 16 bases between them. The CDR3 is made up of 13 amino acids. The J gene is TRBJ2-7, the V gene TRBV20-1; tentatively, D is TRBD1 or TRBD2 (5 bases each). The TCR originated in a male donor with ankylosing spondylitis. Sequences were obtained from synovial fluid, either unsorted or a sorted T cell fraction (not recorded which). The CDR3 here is CSAVPGTPYEQYF. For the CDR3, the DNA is TGCAGTGCGGTCCCCGGGACCCCGTACGAGCAGTACTTC.